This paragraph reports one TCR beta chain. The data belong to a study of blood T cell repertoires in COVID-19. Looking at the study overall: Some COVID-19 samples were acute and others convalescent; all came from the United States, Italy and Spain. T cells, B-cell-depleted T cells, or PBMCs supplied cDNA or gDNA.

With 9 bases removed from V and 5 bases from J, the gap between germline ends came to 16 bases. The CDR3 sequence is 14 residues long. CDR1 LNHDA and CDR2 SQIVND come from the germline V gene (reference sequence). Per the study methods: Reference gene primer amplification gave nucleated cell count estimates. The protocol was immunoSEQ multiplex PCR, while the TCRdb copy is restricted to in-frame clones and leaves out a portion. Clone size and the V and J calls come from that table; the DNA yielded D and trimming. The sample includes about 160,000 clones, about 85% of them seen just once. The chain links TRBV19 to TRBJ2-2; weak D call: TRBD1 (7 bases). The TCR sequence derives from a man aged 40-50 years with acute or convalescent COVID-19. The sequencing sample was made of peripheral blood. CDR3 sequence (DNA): TGTGCCAGCAGACAGGGAGGAGGAACCGGGGAGCTGTTTTTT. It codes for CASRQGGGTGELFF.